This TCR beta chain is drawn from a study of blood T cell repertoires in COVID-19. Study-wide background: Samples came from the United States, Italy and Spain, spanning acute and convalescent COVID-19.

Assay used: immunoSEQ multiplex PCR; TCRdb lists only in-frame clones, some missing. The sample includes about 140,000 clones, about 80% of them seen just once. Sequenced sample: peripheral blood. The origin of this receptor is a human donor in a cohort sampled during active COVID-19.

The CDR3 region is CASSEGGGGDTQYF. In DNA form, the CDR3 reads TGTGCCAGCAGTGAAGGAGGTGGCGGAGATACGCAGTATTTT. The chain couples TRBV6-1 to TRBJ2-3, with D unresolved. Germline lookup yields CDR1 MNHNS and CDR2 SASEGT. This CDR3 is 14 amino acids long. Trimming removed 1 base from V and 5 bases from J, with 10 bases in between.